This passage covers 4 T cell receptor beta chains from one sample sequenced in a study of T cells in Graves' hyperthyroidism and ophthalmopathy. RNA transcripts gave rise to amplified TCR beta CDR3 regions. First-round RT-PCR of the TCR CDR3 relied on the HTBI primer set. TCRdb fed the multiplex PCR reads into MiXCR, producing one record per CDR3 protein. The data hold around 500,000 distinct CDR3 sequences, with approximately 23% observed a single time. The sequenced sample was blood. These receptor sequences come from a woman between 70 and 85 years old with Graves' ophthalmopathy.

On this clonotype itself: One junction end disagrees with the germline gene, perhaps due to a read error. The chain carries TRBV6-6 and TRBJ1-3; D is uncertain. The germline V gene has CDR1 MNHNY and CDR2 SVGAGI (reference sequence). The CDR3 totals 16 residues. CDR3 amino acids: CTSSYSSSDSGNTIYF. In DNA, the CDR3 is TGTACCAGCAGTTACTCGTCTTCGGACTCTGGAAACACCATATATTTT.

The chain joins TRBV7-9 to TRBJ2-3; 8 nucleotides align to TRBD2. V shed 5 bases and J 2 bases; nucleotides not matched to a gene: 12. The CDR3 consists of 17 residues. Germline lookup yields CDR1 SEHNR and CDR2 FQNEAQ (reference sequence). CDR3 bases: TGTGCCAGCAGCCCCCTAGGTCCGGGGGGGCCCACAGATACGCAGTATTTT. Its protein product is CASSPLGPGGPTDTQYF. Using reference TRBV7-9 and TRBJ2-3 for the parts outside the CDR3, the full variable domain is DTGVSQNPRHKITKRGQNVTFRCDPISEHNRLYWYRQTLGQGPEFLTYFQNEAQLEKSRLLSDRFSAERPKGSFSTLEIQRTEQGDSAMYLCASSPLGPGGPTDTQYFGPGTRLTVL.

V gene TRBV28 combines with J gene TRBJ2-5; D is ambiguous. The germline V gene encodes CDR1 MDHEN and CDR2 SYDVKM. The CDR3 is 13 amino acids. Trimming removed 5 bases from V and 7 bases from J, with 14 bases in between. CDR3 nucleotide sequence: TGTGCCAGCAGTCGCCCCTCGGCTTGGACCCAGTACTTC. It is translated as CASSRPSAWTQYF.

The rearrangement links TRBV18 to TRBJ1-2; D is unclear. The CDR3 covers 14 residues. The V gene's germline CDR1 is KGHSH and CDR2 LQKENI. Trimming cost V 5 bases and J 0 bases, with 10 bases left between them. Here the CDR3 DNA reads TGTGCCAGCTCATCGGACTGGCCTAACTATGGCTACACCTTC. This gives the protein CASSSDWPNYGYTF.